The present entry profiles one T cell receptor beta chain with its context. Its antigen remains unknown. Germline CDR1 reads GTSNPN; CDR2 reads SVGIG (reference sequence). Between the trimmed V and J ends, which lost 3 bases and 0 bases, there was a span of 9 bases. This CDR3 has 14 residues. Mismatch repair deficiency was confirmed in all patients, by PCR or immunohistochemistry. The sample originates from a study of PD-1 blockade in mismatch repair-deficient tumors. About the research overall: Patients had about a dozen mismatch repair-deficient cancer types, all previously treated and progressing. Study-level results: Rapid post-treatment expansion, then contraction, generally preceding radiologic response, marked tumor-resident clones.

Repertoires were generated with immunoSEQ multiplex PCR, while TCRdb's copy carries only in-frame clones and drops some. In the table there are about 38,000 clones, 70% to 90% of which are singletons. The sequence was collected from an adult with mismatch repair-deficient cancer. The material was peripheral blood, obtained 75 to 85 weeks after starting pembrolizumab. The chain joins TRBV30 to TRBJ2-4; D ambiguous. CDR3 sequence (DNA): TGTGCCTGGAGAGAAACGGGAGCCAAAAACATTCAGTACTTC. Translating gives CAWRETGAKNIQYF.